This is a list of T cell receptor beta chains from one sample in a study of blood T cell repertoires in COVID-19. The assay was immunoSEQ multiplex PCR, and TCRdb's table has in-frame clones only and misses some. The profile shows around 330,000 clones, roughly 85% of them singletons. Source material: PBMCs or T cells enriched from blood (not recorded which). These receptors all stem from a woman aged 25 to 45 who had been exposed to COVID-19. Each CDR3 is given with its conserved first and last residue. D genes are given only for firm matches. Part of the rows lack a size; the others show once, few, many or a class for expanded clones.

D gene,clone size,V gene,J gene,CDR3 DNA,CDR3 protein
NA,NA,TRBV7-2,TRBJ2-7,TGTGCCAGCAGCTTACCGCGCCCCTACGAGCAGTACTTC,CASSLPRPYEQYF
NA,NA,TRBV7-2,TRBJ2-1,TGTGCCAGCAGCTCCCCATTTCGAGGGGGCAATGAGCAGTTCTTC,CASSSPFRGGNEQFF
NA,NA,TRBV4-1,TRBJ1-3,TGCGCCAGCAGCCAAGATCTTCCTGCCAGGGGCCATAAAGCTGGAAACACCATATATTTT,CASSQDLPARGHKAGNTIYF
NA,once,TRBV7-2,TRBJ1-3,TGTGCCAGCGCCCGGGGACTCTCTGGAAACACCATATATTTT,CASARGLSGNTIYF
NA,NA,TRBV7-2,TRBJ1-1,TGTGCCAGCAGCTTATTTATTCCCGTGGCAGAAACTGAAGCTTTCTTT,CASSLFIPVAETEAFF
TRBD2,NA,TRBV18,TRBJ2-1,TGTGCCAGCTCACTAGTCGGAGGACTAGCGGAATCCTACAATGAGCAGTTCTTC,CASSLVGGLAESYNEQFF
NA,NA,TRBV3-1/TRBV3-2,TRBJ2-3,TGTGCCAGCAGTCGCGAACAGGGTTCTACAGATACGCAGTATTTT,CASSREQGSTDTQYF
TRBD1,NA,TRBV27,TRBJ1-2,TGTGCCAGCAGTAGATCCGGGACAGGGAACTTTGGCTACACCTTC,CASSRSGTGNFGYTF
NA,once,TRBV21-1,TRBJ1-2,TGTGCCAGCACCCGACTTAGGACAGCATATGGCTACACCTTC,CASTRLRTAYGYTF
NA,NA,TRBV5-1,TRBJ1-2,TGCGCCAGCAGCTTGGGGCATCCTAACTATGGCTACACCTTC,CASSLGHPNYGYTF
NA,NA,TRBV18,TRBJ1-2,TGTGCCAGCTCACCACCTAAGGGGCAAGACTATGGCTACACCTTC,CASSPPKGQDYGYTF
TRBD2,NA,TRBV27,TRBJ2-1,TGTGCCAGCAGTTCCGTAATAGCGGGAGGAGGCAATGAGCAGTTCTTC,CASSSVIAGGGNEQFF
TRBD1,once,TRBV11-2,TRBJ1-3,TGTGCCAGCAGCTCGGGACAGGGTCATGAAGGAAACACCATATATTTT,CASSSGQGHEGNTIYF
TRBD1,NA,TRBV6-1,TRBJ2-3,TGTGCCAGCAGTGACGGTTCAGGGGGTAAACATACGCAGTATTTT,CASSDGSGGKHTQYF
TRBD2,NA,TRBV5-6,TRBJ2-1,TGTGCCAGCAGCTACGGACTAGCATACAATGAGCAGTTCTTC,CASSYGLAYNEQFF
NA,NA,TRBV25-1,TRBJ2-1,TGTGCCAGCAGTGAAAAACTTCCGGAGTGGAATGAGCAGTTCTTC,CASSEKLPEWNEQFF
NA,NA,TRBV3-1/TRBV3-2,TRBJ2-7,TGTGCCAGCAGCCGAGCGGGTGGAGCCTACGAGCAGTACTTC,CASSRAGGAYEQYF
NA,NA,TRBV12-5,TRBJ2-1,TGTGCTAGTGGTCTTACCGGGACTCACAATGAGCAGTTCTTC,CASGLTGTHNEQFF
NA,NA,TRBV19,TRBJ1-5,TGTGCCAGTAGCAGGGGAAATCAGCCCCAGCATTTT,CASSRGNQPQHF
NA,NA,TRBV10-3,TRBJ1-2,TGTGCCATCAGATCAGCAGGGGCGGATGGCTACACCTTC,CAIRSAGADGYTF
TRBD1,once,TRBV7-9,TRBJ1-3,TGTGCCAGCAGCTTGACAGGGAGCCCTGGAAACACCATATATTTT,CASSLTGSPGNTIYF
NA,NA,TRBV27,TRBJ2-2,TGTGCCAGCAGTTTAGGCCAAGTAAACACCGGGGAGCTGTTTTTT,CASSLGQVNTGELFF
NA,few,TRBV5-4,TRBJ1-6,TGTGCCAGCAGCTTATGGGCTGCTAGCTCACCCCTCCACTTT,CASSLWAASSPLHF